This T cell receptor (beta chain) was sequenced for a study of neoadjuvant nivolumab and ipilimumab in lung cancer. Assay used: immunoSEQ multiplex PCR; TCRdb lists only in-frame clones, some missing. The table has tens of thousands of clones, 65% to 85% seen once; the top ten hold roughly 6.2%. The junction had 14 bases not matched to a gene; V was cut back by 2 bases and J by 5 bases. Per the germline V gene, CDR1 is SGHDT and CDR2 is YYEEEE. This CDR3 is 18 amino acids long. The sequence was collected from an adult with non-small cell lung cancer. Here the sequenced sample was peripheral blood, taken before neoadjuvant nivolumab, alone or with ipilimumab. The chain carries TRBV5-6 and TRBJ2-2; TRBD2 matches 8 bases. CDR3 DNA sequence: TGTGCCAGCAGCTTAAGGCTTTACCAGCGGGGGAGGACCGGGGAGCTGTTTTTT. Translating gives CASSLRLYQRGRTGELFF.